Listed below are T cell receptor beta chains from one sample, sequenced in a study of cytomegalovirus exposure and HLA in healthy donors. Some clones are missing from TCRdb's copy, which holds only in-frame ones; the method was immunoSEQ multiplex PCR. The sample records a few hundred thousand clones, around 75% being singletons. The sequencing input was PBMCs. The origin of the receptors is a woman in her 30s in good health and CMV-seronegative. Each CDR3 is given with its conserved first and last residue. The D gene is left open where the match is weak. Part of the rows lack a size; the others show once, few, many or a class for expanded clones.

j_call: TRBJ1-5; clone_size: NA; v_call: TRBV9; d_call: NA; cdr3_aa: CASSVAAGAQPQHF; cdr3_nt: TGTGCCAGCAGCGTAGCCGCGGGGGCTCAGCCCCAGCATTTT
j_call: TRBJ2-7; clone_size: NA; v_call: TRBV6-5; d_call: NA; cdr3_aa: CASSTRVAHEQYF; cdr3_nt: TGTGCCAGCTCGACTAGGGTCGCCCACGAGCAGTACTTC
j_call: TRBJ1-2; clone_size: once; v_call: TRBV7-2; d_call: NA; cdr3_aa: CASSPRGNYGYTF; cdr3_nt: TGTGCCAGCAGCCCCAGAGGGAACTATGGCTACACCTTC
j_call: TRBJ2-3; clone_size: NA; v_call: TRBV12-5; d_call: NA; cdr3_aa: CASGLAPTGVDTQYF; cdr3_nt: TGTGCTAGTGGTTTGGCCCCTACGGGAGTAGATACGCAGTATTTT
j_call: TRBJ2-1; clone_size: once; v_call: TRBV7-9; d_call: NA; cdr3_aa: CASSPGRGSYNEQFF; cdr3_nt: TGTGCCAGCAGCCCCGGTAGGGGATCCTACAATGAGCAGTTCTTC
j_call: TRBJ1-6; clone_size: NA; v_call: TRBV9; d_call: NA; cdr3_aa: CASLSREGGFGHVPLHF; cdr3_nt: TGTGCCAGCTTGAGCAGGGAGGGAGGCTTCGGCCACGTACCCCTCCACTTT
j_call: TRBJ2-1; clone_size: few; v_call: TRBV6-4; d_call: TRBD2; cdr3_aa: CASSQTLAGGPDEQFF; cdr3_nt: TGTGCCAGCAGTCAAACCTTAGCGGGAGGGCCGGACGAGCAGTTCTTC
j_call: TRBJ2-2; clone_size: NA; v_call: TRBV5-5; d_call: NA; cdr3_aa: CASSLGVTGELFF; cdr3_nt: TGTGCCAGCAGCTTAGGAGTCACCGGGGAGCTGTTTTTT
j_call: TRBJ1-3; clone_size: once; v_call: TRBV5-4; d_call: NA; cdr3_aa: CASSLDPTRGSGNTIYF; cdr3_nt: TGTGCCAGCAGCTTGGATCCGACTAGGGGATCTGGAAACACCATATATTTT
j_call: TRBJ1-4; clone_size: NA; v_call: TRBV30; d_call: TRBD1; cdr3_aa: CAWSGDREGEKLFF; cdr3_nt: TGTGCCTGGAGTGGGGACAGGGAAGGCGAAAAACTGTTTTTT
j_call: TRBJ2-7; clone_size: NA; v_call: TRBV20-1; d_call: NA; cdr3_aa: CSAPRGYEQYF; cdr3_nt: TGCAGTGCTCCCCGGGGATACGAGCAGTACTTC